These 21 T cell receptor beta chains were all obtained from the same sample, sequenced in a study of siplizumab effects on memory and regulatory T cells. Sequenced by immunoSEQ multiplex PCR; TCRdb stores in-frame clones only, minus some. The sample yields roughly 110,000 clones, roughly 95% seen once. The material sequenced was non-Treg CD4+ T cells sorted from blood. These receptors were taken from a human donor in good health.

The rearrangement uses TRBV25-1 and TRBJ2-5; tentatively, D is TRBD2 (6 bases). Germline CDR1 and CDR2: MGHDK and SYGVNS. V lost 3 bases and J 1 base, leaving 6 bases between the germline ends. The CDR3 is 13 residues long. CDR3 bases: TGTGCCAGCAGTGAGGGGGGCCAAGAGACCCAGTACTTC. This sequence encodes CASSEGGQETQYF.

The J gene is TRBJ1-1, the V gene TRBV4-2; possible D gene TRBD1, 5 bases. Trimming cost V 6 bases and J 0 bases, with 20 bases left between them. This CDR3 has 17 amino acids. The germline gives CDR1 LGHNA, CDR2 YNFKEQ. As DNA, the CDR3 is TGTGCCAGCAGGGAGGTTCTTGCGGGGCCCCTGAACACTGAAGCTTTCTTT. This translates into CASREVLAGPLNTEAFF.

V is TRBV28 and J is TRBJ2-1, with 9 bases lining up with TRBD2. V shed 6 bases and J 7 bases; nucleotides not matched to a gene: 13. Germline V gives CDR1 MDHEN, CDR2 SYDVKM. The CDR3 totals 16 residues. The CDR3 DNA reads TGTGCCAGCAGGCCAACCGGGACTAGCCCTGTGAATGAGCAGTTCTTC. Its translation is CASRPTGTSPVNEQFF.

The DNA for the CDR3 is TGTGCCAGCAGCGTACAGGGGACTACTAGCACAGATACGCAGTATTTT. Its protein is CASSVQGTTSTDTQYF. The V call is TRBV9, the J call TRBJ2-3; possibly TRBD2 for D (7 bases). The germline gives CDR1 SGDLS, CDR2 YYNGEE. The CDR3 contains 16 residues. V was trimmed by 1 base and J by 0 bases, leaving 12 bases between them.

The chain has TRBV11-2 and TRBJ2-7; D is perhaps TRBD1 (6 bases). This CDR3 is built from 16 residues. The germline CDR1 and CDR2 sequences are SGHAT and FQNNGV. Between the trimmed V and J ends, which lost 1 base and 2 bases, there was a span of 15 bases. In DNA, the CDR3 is TGTGCCAGCAGCTTAGTCCCAGGGGCGCTGGCCTACGAGCAGTACTTC. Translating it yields CASSLVPGALAYEQYF.

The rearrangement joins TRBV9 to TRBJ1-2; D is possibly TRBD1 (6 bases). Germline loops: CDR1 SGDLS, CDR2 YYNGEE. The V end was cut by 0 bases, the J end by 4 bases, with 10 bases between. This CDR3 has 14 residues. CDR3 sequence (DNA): TGTGCCAGCAGCGTAGACGGGGGGCCCTATGGCTACACCTTC. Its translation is CASSVDGGPYGYTF.

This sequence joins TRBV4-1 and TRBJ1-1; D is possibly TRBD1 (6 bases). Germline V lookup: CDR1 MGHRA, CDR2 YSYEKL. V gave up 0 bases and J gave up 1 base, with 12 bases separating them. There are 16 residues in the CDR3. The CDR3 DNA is TGCGCCAGCAGCCAAGAGGGGAGGGGGGCGAACACTGAAGCTTTCTTT. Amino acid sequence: CASSQEGRGANTEAFF.

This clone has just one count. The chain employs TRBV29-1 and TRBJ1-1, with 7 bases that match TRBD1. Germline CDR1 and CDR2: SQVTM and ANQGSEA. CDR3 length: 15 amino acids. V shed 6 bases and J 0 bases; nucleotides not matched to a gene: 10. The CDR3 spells CSVVPGQPMNTEAFF. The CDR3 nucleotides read TGCAGCGTCGTCCCGGGACAGCCAATGAACACTGAAGCTTTCTTT.

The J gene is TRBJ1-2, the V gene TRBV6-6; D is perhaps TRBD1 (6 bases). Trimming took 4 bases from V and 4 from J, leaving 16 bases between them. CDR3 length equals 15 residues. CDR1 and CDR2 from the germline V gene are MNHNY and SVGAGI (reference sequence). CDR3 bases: TGTGCCAGCAGTTCCGGGGGAGGGGGTACCTATGGCTACACCTTC. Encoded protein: CASSSGGGGTYGYTF.

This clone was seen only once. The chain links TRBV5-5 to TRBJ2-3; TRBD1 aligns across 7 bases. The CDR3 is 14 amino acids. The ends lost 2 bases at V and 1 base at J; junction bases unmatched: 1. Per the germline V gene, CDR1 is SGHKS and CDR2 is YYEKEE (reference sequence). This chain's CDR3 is CASSFGQGTDTQYF. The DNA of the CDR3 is TGTGCCAGCAGCTTCGGACAGGGCACAGATACGCAGTATTTT.

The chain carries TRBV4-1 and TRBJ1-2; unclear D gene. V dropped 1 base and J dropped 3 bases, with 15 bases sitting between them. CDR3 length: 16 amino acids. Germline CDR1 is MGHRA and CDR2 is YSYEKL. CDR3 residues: CASSQGVRAGDYGYTF. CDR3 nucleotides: TGCGCCAGCAGCCAAGGGGTACGGGCCGGGGACTATGGCTACACCTTC.

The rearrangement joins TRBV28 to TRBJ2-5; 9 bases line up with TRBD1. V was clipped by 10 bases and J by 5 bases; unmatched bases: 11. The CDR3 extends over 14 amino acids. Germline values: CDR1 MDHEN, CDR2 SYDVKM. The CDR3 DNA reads TGTGCCACACAGGGGGCGGGGGTTGGGGAGACCCAGTACTTC. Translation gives CATQGAGVGETQYF. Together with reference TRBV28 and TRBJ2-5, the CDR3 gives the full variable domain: DVKVTQSSRYLVKRTGEKVFLECVQDMDHENMFWYRQDPGLGLRLIYFSYDVKMKEKGDIPEGYSVSREKKERFSLILESASTNQTSMYLCATQGAGVGETQYFGPGTRLLVL.

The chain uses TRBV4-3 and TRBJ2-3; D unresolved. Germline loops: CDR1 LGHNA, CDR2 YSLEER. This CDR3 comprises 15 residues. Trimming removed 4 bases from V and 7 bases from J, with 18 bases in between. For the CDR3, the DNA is TGCGCCAGCAGCCTTTCCGACGCGACCACGAATACGCAGTATTTT. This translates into CASSLSDATTNTQYF.

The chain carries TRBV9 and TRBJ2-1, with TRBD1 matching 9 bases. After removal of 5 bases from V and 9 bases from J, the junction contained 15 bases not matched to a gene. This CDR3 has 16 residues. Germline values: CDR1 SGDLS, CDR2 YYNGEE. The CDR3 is CASSDLTGQGLGEQFF. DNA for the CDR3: TGTGCCAGCAGTGACTTAACAGGACAGGGGCTGGGTGAGCAGTTCTTC.

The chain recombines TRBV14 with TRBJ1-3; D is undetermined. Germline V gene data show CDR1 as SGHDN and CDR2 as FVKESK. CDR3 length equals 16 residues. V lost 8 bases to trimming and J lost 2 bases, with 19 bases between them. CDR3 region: CASPIWAATAGNTIYF. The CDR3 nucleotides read TGTGCCAGCCCCATTTGGGCAGCGACCGCTGGAAACACCATATATTTT.

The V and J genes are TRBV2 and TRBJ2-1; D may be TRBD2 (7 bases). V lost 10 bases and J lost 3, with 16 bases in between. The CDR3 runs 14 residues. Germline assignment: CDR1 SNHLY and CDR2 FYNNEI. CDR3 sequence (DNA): TGTGCCACCCGAGGGGGGACTAACTACAATGAGCAGTTCTTC. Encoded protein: CATRGGTNYNEQFF.

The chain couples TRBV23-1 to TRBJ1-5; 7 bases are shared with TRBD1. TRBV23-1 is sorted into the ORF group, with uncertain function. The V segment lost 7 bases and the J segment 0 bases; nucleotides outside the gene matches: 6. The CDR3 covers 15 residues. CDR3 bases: TGCGCCAGCACTCACGACAGGGTTAGCAATCAGCCCCAGCATTTT. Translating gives CASTHDRVSNQPQHF.

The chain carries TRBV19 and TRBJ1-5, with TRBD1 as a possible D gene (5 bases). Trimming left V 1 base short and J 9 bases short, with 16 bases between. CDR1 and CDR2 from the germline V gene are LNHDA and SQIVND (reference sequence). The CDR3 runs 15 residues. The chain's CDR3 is CASSIGSGGTGPQHF. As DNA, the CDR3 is TGTGCCAGTAGTATAGGTTCCGGGGGAACGGGGCCCCAGCATTTT. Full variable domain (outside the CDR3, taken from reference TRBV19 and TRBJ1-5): DGGITQSPKYLFRKEGQNVTLSCEQNLNHDAMYWYRQDPGQGLRLIYYSQIVNDFQKGDIAEGYSVSREKKESFPLTVTSAQKNPTAFYLCASSIGSGGTGPQHFGDGTRLSIL.

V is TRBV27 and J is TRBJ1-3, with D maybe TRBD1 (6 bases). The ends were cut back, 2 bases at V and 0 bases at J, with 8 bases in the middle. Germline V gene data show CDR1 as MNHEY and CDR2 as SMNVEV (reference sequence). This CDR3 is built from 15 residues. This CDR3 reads CASSLMGASGNTIYF. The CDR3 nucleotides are TGTGCCAGCAGTTTAATGGGGGCCTCTGGAAACACCATATATTTT.

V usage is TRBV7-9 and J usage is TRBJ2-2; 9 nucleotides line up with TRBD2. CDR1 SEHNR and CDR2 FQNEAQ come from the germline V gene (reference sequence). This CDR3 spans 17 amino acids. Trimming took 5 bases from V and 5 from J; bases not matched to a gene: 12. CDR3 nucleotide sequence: TGTGCCAGCAGCCCGCGGGGGGGCACATCGGGGACCGGGGAGCTGTTTTTT. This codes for CASSPRGGTSGTGELFF.

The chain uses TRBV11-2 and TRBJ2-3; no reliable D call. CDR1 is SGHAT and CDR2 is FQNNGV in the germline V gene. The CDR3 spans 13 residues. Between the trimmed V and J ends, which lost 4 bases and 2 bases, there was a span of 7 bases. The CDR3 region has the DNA TGTGCCAGCAGCTCCCAAATCACAGATACGCAGTATTTT. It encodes CASSSQITDTQYF. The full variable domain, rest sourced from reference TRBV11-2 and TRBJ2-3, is EAGVAQSPRYKIIEKRQSVAFWCNPISGHATLYWYQQILGQGPKLLIQFQNNGVVDDSQLPKDRFSAERLKGVDSTLKIQPAKLEDSAVYLCASSSQITDTQYFGPGTRLTVL.